What follows is one TCR beta chain and its context. Researchers ran the PCR with 60 Vbeta and 13 Jbeta primers. Repertoires were generated with immunoSEQ multiplex PCR, while TCRdb's copy carries only in-frame clones and drops some. The repertoire table contains roughly 73,000 clones. The data were obtained in a study of cytomegalovirus exposure and HLA in healthy donors. Germline V lookup: CDR1 SNHLY, CDR2 FYNNEI. The CDR3 contains 16 residues. The ends lost 1 base at V and 5 bases at J; junction bases unmatched: 7. This chain connects TRBV2 to TRBJ2-5, with 10 bases fitting TRBD1. The receptor comes from a man between 50 and 59 years old in good health and CMV-seropositive. Material for sequencing was PBMCs. The CDR3 DNA reads as TGTGCCAGCAGTGAAGATAGGGACAGGGGAACGGAGACCCAGTACTTC. Encoded protein: CASSEDRDRGTETQYF.